One and the same sample provided the 13 T cell receptor beta chains below, sequenced in a study of T cells expressing NK-cell markers. From the 5' RACE reads, TCRdb lists one entry per CDR3 protein and no DNA. This sample contains roughly 350,000 distinct CDR3 sequences. The sample taken for sequencing was blood T cells: a sorted CD56 or NKG2C T cell subset, CD4+ or CD8+ T cells, or bulk PBMC T cells (not recorded which). The receptors come from a man aged 18-69 years in good health.

The chain has TRBV7-9 and TRBJ2-2; the D gene TCRdb calls, TRBD1, cannot be checked with no DNA. Germline V gene sequence: CDR1 SEHNR, CDR2 FQNEAQ (reference sequence). This CDR3 has 15 residues. The chain's CDR3 is CASSPTGGVIGELFF.

J is TRBJ2-7 and V is TRBV28. The CDR3 has 12 amino acids. CDR1 MDHEN and CDR2 SYDVKM come from the germline V gene. The CDR3 is CASSYKLFEQYF.

This rearrangement joins TRBV5-4 to TRBJ2-3; TCRdb's D call of TRBD2 is untestable without DNA. CDR3 length: 15 amino acids. In germline, CDR1 is SGHNT, CDR2 YYREEE (reference sequence). Here the CDR3 reads CASSYGLAGADTQYF. Full variable domain (remainder filled in from reference TRBV5-4 and TRBJ2-3): ETGVTQSPTHLIKTRGQQVTLRCSSQSGHNTVSWYQQALGQGPQFIFQYYREEENGRGNFPPRFSGLQFPNYSSELNVNALELDDSALYLCASSYGLAGADTQYFGPGTRLTVL.

The chain couples TRBV27 to TRBJ1-5. The CDR3 runs to 14 residues. The germline V gene encodes CDR1 MNHEY and CDR2 SMNVEV (reference sequence). CDR3 in amino acids: CASGFTPPNQPQHF.

The V gene is TRBV3-1, the J gene TRBJ2-2; TCRdb's assignment of TRBD2 cannot be checked, as there is no DNA. This CDR3 comprises 14 residues. Germline CDR1 is LGHDT and CDR2 is YNNKEL (reference sequence). CDR3 sequence: CASSHLSGTGELFF. Full variable domain (outside the CDR3, taken from reference TRBV3-1 and TRBJ2-2): DTAVSQTPKYLVTQMGNDKSIKCEQNLGHDTMYWYKQDSKKFLKIMFSYNNKELIINETVPNRFSPKSPDKAHLNLHINSLELGDSAVYFCASSHLSGTGELFFGEGSRLTVL.

V usage is TRBV3-1 and J usage is TRBJ2-1; absent DNA, TCRdb's TRBD2 call cannot be checked. CDR1 and CDR2 from the germline V gene are LGHDT and YNNKEL (reference sequence). This CDR3 spans 16 amino acids. The CDR3 loop is CASSQESGLASDEQFF.

The chain carries TRBV20-1 and TRBJ2-3; TCRdb indicates TRBD1, and absent DNA this call remains unverified. The CDR3 spans 14 residues. Germline CDR1 reads DFQATT; CDR2 reads SNEGSKA (reference sequence). The CDR3 here is CSARAGGLTDTQYF.

The V gene is TRBV2, the J gene TRBJ2-5. The germline V gene encodes CDR1 SNHLY and CDR2 FYNNEI. The CDR3 is 14 residues long. The CDR3 region is CASSRLWLQETQYF. Supplemented by reference TRBV2 and TRBJ2-5, the full variable domain reads EPEVTQTPSHQVTQMGQEVILRCVPISNHLYFYWYRQILGQKVEFLVSFYNNEISEKSEIFDDQFSVERPDGSNFTLKIRSTKLEDSAMYFCASSRLWLQETQYFGPGTRLLVL.

The chain uses TRBV28 and TRBJ2-5; TCRdb reports TRBD1, a call that lacks DNA to check it against. Germline V lookup: CDR1 MDHEN, CDR2 SYDVKM. The CDR3 runs 16 residues. CDR3 in amino acids: CASTIPGQALQETQYF.

The CDR3 spells CASSLVSRRNTGELFF. This rearrangement joins TRBV6-1 to TRBJ2-2; TCRdb outputs TRBD1, but without DNA this stays unchecked. Germline V gene data show CDR1 as MNHNS and CDR2 as SASEGT. CDR3 size: 16 residues.

This chain connects TRBV14 to TRBJ2-1; the TCRdb call, TRBD2, lacks DNA for checking. This CDR3 is 15 amino acids long. CDR1 is SGHDN and CDR2 is FVKESK in the germline V gene. The CDR3 region is CASSQVPSGVDEQFF.

CDR3 sequence reads: CASSKLAGGSYEQYF. The chain joins TRBV27 to TRBJ2-7; lacking DNA, the TRBD2 call made by TCRdb goes unchecked. This CDR3 is built from 15 residues. Looked up from germline, CDR1 is MNHEY and CDR2 is SMNVEV (reference sequence).

The V call is TRBV2, the J call TRBJ2-2; TCRdb gives TRBD1 as the D gene, but with no DNA this cannot be confirmed. Germline loops: CDR1 SNHLY, CDR2 FYNNEI. This CDR3 is built from 14 residues. The CDR3 region is CASVPGTNTGELFF.